Listed below are T cell receptor beta chains from one sample, sequenced in a study of long-term antiretroviral therapy in people with HIV. The assay was immunoSEQ multiplex PCR, and TCRdb's table has in-frame clones only and misses some. The table shows 25,000 to 30,000 clones, with 80% to 85% occurring only once. The source material was unsorted PBMCs, sampled 2.7 to 2.9 years after starting antiretroviral therapy. The receptor set was obtained from a man between 25 and 39 years old with HIV. The CDR3 runs from the conserved cysteine through the conserved F or W. D genes are given only for firm matches. Clone sizes are given selectively: once, few, many, or a class where the clone is expanded.

D	size	V	J	CDR3	DNA
NA	NA	TRBV6-6	TRBJ2-7	CASSPRAENEQYF	TGTGCCAGCAGCCCCCGTGCGGAGAACGAGCAGTACTTC
TRBD1	few	TRBV7-9	TRBJ2-7	CASSSTGNEQYF	TGTGCCAGCAGCTCGACAGGGAACGAGCAGTACTTC
NA	NA	TRBV5-6	TRBJ1-2	CASSRSSGGYTF	TGTGCCAGCAGTAGATCATCTGGGGGCTACACCTTC
NA	few	TRBV6-1	TRBJ2-7	CASSGAGHYEQYF	TGTGCCAGCAGTGGCGCCGGGCACTACGAGCAGTACTTC
NA	NA	TRBV5-1	TRBJ1-4	CASRDRATNEKLFF	TGCGCCAGCCGGGACCGCGCAACTAATGAAAAACTGTTTTTT
TRBD2	NA	TRBV27	TRBJ2-7	CASSMGLAGDEQYF	TGTGCCAGCAGTATGGGACTAGCCGGGGACGAGCAGTACTTC
NA	NA	TRBV29-1	TRBJ2-6	CSVEMDSGANVLTF	TGCAGCGTTGAAATGGACTCTGGGGCCAACGTCCTGACTTTC
NA	NA	TRBV19	TRBJ1-2	CASQSGRANYGYTF	TGTGCCAGTCAGTCCGGCAGGGCTAACTATGGCTACACCTTC
NA	NA	TRBV27	TRBJ1-5	CASSRRLGGTQPQHF	TGTGCCAGCAGCCGTCGGCTCGGGGGAACCCAGCCCCAGCATTTT
TRBD1	NA	TRBV11-2	TRBJ1-2	CASSRPRRGDGYTF	TGTGCCAGCAGCCGCCCCCGCAGGGGGGATGGCTACACCTTC
NA	NA	TRBV7-6	TRBJ1-1	CASSSSTAGPTEAFF	TGTGCCAGCAGCTCTAGTACAGCCGGGCCCACTGAAGCTTTCTTT
TRBD2	NA	TRBV7-2	TRBJ2-3	CASVEGLAHTDTQYF	TGTGCCAGCGTAGAGGGACTAGCGCACACAGATACGCAGTATTTT
NA	NA	TRBV5-1	TRBJ2-1	CASSPLGGGEMAEQFF	TGCGCCAGCAGCCCCTTAGGGGGGGGAGAGATGGCTGAGCAGTTCTTC
NA	NA	TRBV19	TRBJ2-3	CASSIPWGTQYF	TGTGCCAGTAGTATTCCGTGGGGTACGCAGTATTTT
NA	NA	TRBV7-2	TRBJ1-6	CASRWSSYNSPLHF	TGTGCCAGCAGGTGGAGCTCCTATAATTCACCCCTCCACTTT
TRBD2	NA	TRBV5-5	TRBJ2-1	CASSSGTNFNEQFF	TGTGCCAGCAGCTCCGGGACTAATTTCAATGAGCAGTTCTTC
NA	few	TRBV6-6	TRBJ1-6	CASRGGGNSPLHF	TGTGCCAGCCGTGGAGGGGGTAATTCACCCCTCCACTTT